This TCR beta chain was sequenced for a study of post-analysis software for immune sequencing data. Study-wide results and caveats: Relative to controls, patients with multiple sclerosis showed significantly lower normalized Chao1 diversity. With TRBV5-6, TRBV5-1 and TRBV20-1 included, about five TRBV segments were more frequent in patients than in controls.

This CDR3 region has 15 residues. Germline-derived CDR1 and CDR2 are MDHEN and SYDVKM. Prepared TCR beta cDNA libraries contained unique molecular identifiers. Using its own MiXCR run on the PCR reads, TCRdb lists one record per CDR3 protein. The repertoire holds a few hundred thousand distinct CDR3 sequences, with 30% to 40% as singletons. Details on this clonotype: The antigen remains unidentified. The junction and the germline gene differ at one end; a read error may be behind it.

V gene TRBV28 combines with J gene TRBJ2-7; D may be TRBD1 (6 bases). Sequenced material: blood. The clonotype originates from a girl aged 2-17 years with multiple sclerosis. The CDR3 sequence: CASSLSGQGIEEQYF. CDR3 DNA sequence: TGTGCCAGTAGTTTATCGGGGCAGGGGATAGAAGAGCAGTACTTC. The full variable domain, in which reference TRBV28 and TRBJ2-7 provide the parts outside the CDR3, is DVKVTQSSRYLVKRTGEKVFLECVQDMDHENMFWYRQDPGLGLRLIYFSYDVKMKEKGDIPEGYSVSREKKERFSLILESASTNQTSMYLCASSLSGQGIEEQYFGPGTRLTVT.